The 2 T cell receptor beta chains below were found in one sample sequenced in a study of graft-versus-host responses after intestinal transplantation. Assay: immunoSEQ multiplex PCR; the TCRdb copy retains only in-frame clones and omits some. The table has 90,000 to 130,000 clones, around 95% seen once. Antigens of these TCRs are unknown. Sequenced material: unstimulated CD8+ T cells sorted from spleen or lymph node cells, taken before intestinal transplant. The receptors shown here come from a human donor who received an intestinal transplant.

V gene TRBV9 combines with J gene TRBJ1-3; D is undetermined. The V gene lost 3 bases and the J gene lost 0 bases, with 10 bases spanning the gap. This CDR3 contains 15 residues. Germline-derived CDR1 and CDR2 are SGDLS and YYNGEE. In nucleotides, the CDR3 is TGTGCCAGCAGCGACCTTTTAACCTCTGGAAACACCATATATTTT. Translation gives CASSDLLTSGNTIYF.

The chain uses TRBV6-1 and TRBJ2-1; D is unresolved. Looked up from germline, CDR1 is MNHNS and CDR2 is SASEGT. The V and J ends lost 7 bases and 6 bases respectively, with 7 bases between them. This CDR3 is built from 11 residues. The CDR3 loop is CASTDFNEQFF. CDR3 DNA: TGTGCCAGCACAGACTTCAATGAGCAGTTCTTC.